This TCR beta chain was identified during a study of response to subunit inactivated influenza vaccine (dated by TCRdb to between 2018 and 2020). A note on the overall study: Deep quantitative profiling of the T cell receptor repertoire was used in the study to follow responses to a trivalent subunit inactivated influenza vaccine.

Library construction relied on RT-PCR. Sequencing used an Illumina HiSeq 2500. The public reads were run again by TCRdb, first through fastp at Q25 and then through MiXCR, and only productive beta chains were kept. Rows merge per CDR3 protein into single entries with the most common DNA and genes. In all, the sample holds roughly 570,000 distinct CDR3 sequences, and roughly 13% of those were seen once. Clones ranked in the top ten supply about an eighth of the sample. Per the publication, the time point label means: approximately 40 days after influenza vaccine administration. This clonotype was detected ten times or more. The target of this receptor is not known. No much larger clone is present one base from it, and per-base qualities are unavailable. From a lookup of the germline V gene, CDR1 and CDR2 are SGHRS and YFSETQ. The CDR3 has 12 amino acids, counting the end cysteine and phenylalanine. The DNA shown is the 36-base CDR3, in frame from base 1. V was cut back by 4 bases and J by 5 bases, leaving a gap of 10 bases between them.

Study-level results and caveats: It was suggested by the authors that each seasonal influenza vaccination may recruit only a limited number of new T cells.

The chain is made from TRBV5-1 and TRBJ2-7; the D gene cannot be resolved reliably. The sample was PBMCs from blood, taken about 6 weeks after vaccination. The sequence was obtained from a man aged 50-60 years who received an inactivated influenza vaccine. Donor details come from another sample of the same person, matched by shared clones. The sequence in DNA is TGCGCCAGCAGCCCCACGGGCGACGAGCAGTACTTC. Its protein is CASSPTGDEQYF.